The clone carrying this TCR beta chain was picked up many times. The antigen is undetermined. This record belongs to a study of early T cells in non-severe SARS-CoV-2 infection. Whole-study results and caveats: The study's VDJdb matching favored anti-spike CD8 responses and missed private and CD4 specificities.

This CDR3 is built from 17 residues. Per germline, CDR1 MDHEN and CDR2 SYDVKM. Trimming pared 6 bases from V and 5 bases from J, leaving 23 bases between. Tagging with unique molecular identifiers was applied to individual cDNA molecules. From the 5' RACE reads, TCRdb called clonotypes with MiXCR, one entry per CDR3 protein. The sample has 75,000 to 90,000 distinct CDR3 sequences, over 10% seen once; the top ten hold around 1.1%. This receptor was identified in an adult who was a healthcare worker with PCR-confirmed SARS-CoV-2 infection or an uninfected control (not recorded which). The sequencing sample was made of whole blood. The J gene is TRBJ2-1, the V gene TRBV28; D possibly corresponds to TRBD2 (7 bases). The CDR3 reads CASSFPGGGGLNNEQFF. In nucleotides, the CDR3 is TGTGCCAGCAGCTTCCCCGGAGGGGGGGGATTAAACAATGAGCAGTTCTTC.